A single sample is the source of the 24 T cell receptor beta chains below, sequenced in a study of tumor T cells in aggressive B-cell lymphoma. TCRdb's copy holds only in-frame clones and misses some; the assay was immunoSEQ multiplex PCR. The sample holds around 2,200 clones; approximately 86% are singletons and the top ten take around 21%. Material for sequencing was tumor tissue. Receptor source: an adult with diffuse large B cell lymphoma.

This chain connects TRBV9 to TRBJ1-1; D gene ambiguous. Germline-derived CDR1 and CDR2 are SGDLS and YYNGEE. V was shortened by 2 bases and J by 4 bases, with 12 bases between the two germline ends. The CDR3 spans 14 residues. CDR3 residues: CASSVRQTGTEAFF. The CDR3 DNA reads as TGTGCCAGCAGCGTCCGGCAGACGGGCACTGAAGCTTTCTTT.

The chain couples TRBV6-5 to TRBJ2-5, with 8 nucleotides matching TRBD1. With V trimmed by 2 bases and J by 4 bases, 3 bases remained unmatched. The CDR3 length is 14 residues. Germline V gene data show CDR1 as MNHEY and CDR2 as SVGAGI. The chain's CDR3 is CASSYGQGRETQYF. Written as DNA, the CDR3 is TGTGCCAGCAGTTACGGACAGGGCAGAGAGACCCAGTACTTC.

The chain has TRBV7-3 and TRBJ1-6; D is undetermined. V was shortened by 5 bases and J by 4 bases, with 9 bases between the two germline ends. From germline, CDR1 is SGHTA and CDR2 FQGTGA. The CDR3 is 14 residues long. The CDR3 DNA is TGTGCCAGCAGCCCCGGGGATTATAATTCACCCCTCCACTTT. It yields the protein CASSPGDYNSPLHF.

The CDR3 DNA sequence: TGCAGCGGGGAGGGCAGCTCCTACAATGAGCAGTTCTTC. This sequence encodes CSGEGSSYNEQFF. The V and J genes are TRBV29-1 and TRBJ2-1; TRBD2 matches 7 bases. The CDR3 is 13 residues long. Trimming cost V 7 bases and J 0 bases; bases outside gene matches: 3. CDR1 is SQVTM and CDR2 is ANQGSEA in the germline V gene.

The rearrangement joins TRBV5-6 to TRBJ2-5; 8 nucleotides match TRBD1. CDR3 length: 13 amino acids. V lost 2 bases, J lost 3 bases, and 0 bases stayed unmatched. In germline, CDR1 is SGHDT, CDR2 YYEEEE. CDR3 region: CASSLQGEETQYF. The CDR3 DNA is TGTGCCAGCAGCTTACAGGGGGAAGAGACCCAGTACTTC.

About this clone itself: A junction end diverges from the germline sequence, so it may reflect a read error. The chain combines TRBV4-2 with TRBJ2-3, with 7 nucleotides matching TRBD2. CDR3 length: 16 residues. Germline V CDR1 and CDR2: LGHNA, YNFKEQ. Here the CDR3 reads CASNQGAGAGTDTQYF. The CDR3 nucleotides read TGTGCCAGCAACCAAGGTGCGGGAGCCGGCACAGATACGCAGTATTTT.

This chain links TRBV5-1 with TRBJ1-2; 9 nucleotides match TRBD1. Per the germline V gene, CDR1 is SGHRS and CDR2 is YFSETQ. This CDR3 has 13 residues. With V trimmed by 6 bases and J by 7 bases, 7 bases remained unmatched. The CDR3 DNA follows: TGCGCCAGCAACACAGGGGGCGCCTCTGGCTACACCTTC. Translated, it gives CASNTGGASGYTF.

The chain joins TRBV19 to TRBJ2-5; tentative D call: TRBD1 (6 bases). CDR3 size: 12 residues. Trimming removed 4 bases at V and 5 bases at J, with 8 bases between. CDR1 is LNHDA, CDR2 SQIVND, per germline (reference sequence). CDR3 in amino acids: CASSNQGETQYF. The CDR3 DNA follows: TGTGCCAGTAGTAACCAGGGGGAGACCCAGTACTTC. The full variable domain, completed using reference TRBV19 and TRBJ2-5, is DGGITQSPKYLFRKEGQNVTLSCEQNLNHDAMYWYRQDPGQGLRLIYYSQIVNDFQKGDIAEGYSVSREKKESFPLTVTSAQKNPTAFYLCASSNQGETQYFGPGTRLLVL.

V gene TRBV7-3 combines with J gene TRBJ2-3, with 10 bases lining up with TRBD2. CDR1 and CDR2 (germline): SGHTA, FQGTGA. The CDR3 is 15 residues long. V lost 4 bases, J lost 0 bases, and 1 base stayed unmatched. Here the CDR3 reads CASSYSGGSTDTQYF. CDR3 DNA sequence: TGTGCCAGCAGCTATAGCGGGGGGAGCACAGATACGCAGTATTTT.

This rearrangement joins TRBV7-9 to TRBJ2-3; 9 bases align to TRBD2. V shed 5 bases, J shed 1 base, and the junction held 4 bases outside the gene matches. Germline V lookup: CDR1 SEHNR, CDR2 FQNEAQ (reference sequence). This CDR3 comprises 15 residues. In DNA form, the CDR3 reads TGTGCCAGCAGCCGTTGGACTAGCGGCACAGATACGCAGTATTTT. It specifies CASSRWTSGTDTQYF.

The gene calls are TRBV6-6 and TRBJ2-7; 11 bases match TRBD1. There are 14 residues in the CDR3. V gave up 4 bases and J gave up 6 bases; unmatched junction bases: 5. Per the germline V gene, CDR1 is MNHNY and CDR2 is SVGAGI (reference sequence). CDR3 bases: TGTGCCAGCAGTTCATCCGGGACAGGGGGCGAGCAGTACGTC. Protein product: CASSSSGTGGEQYV.

This chain joins TRBV2 and TRBJ2-5; the match to TRBD2 covers 14 bases. Germline lookup yields CDR1 SNHLY and CDR2 FYNNEI. The CDR3 loop spans 17 amino acids. V was pared by 8 bases and J by 1 base, with 9 bases of the junction left unmatched. CDR3 region: CASAPGLAGAIQETQYF. As DNA, the CDR3 is TGTGCCAGCGCCCCGGGACTAGCGGGAGCGATCCAAGAGACCCAGTACTTC.

CDR3 protein: CASSEAGDRSTDTQYF. Written as DNA, the CDR3 is TGTGCCAGCAGTGAAGCGGGGGACAGGTCCACAGATACGCAGTATTTT. This chain links TRBV6-1 with TRBJ2-3, with TRBD1 matching 8 bases. The trim removed 0 bases at V and 2 bases at J, leaving 4 bases unmatched. Germline V lookup: CDR1 MNHNS, CDR2 SASEGT. The CDR3 consists of 16 residues.

This clone was observed once. The chain recombines TRBV20-1 with TRBJ1-1; a weak D match, TRBD1 (5 bases). V was trimmed by 6 bases and J by 3 bases, leaving 8 bases between them. Germline loops: CDR1 DFQATT, CDR2 SNEGSKA (reference sequence). CDR3 length: 11 amino acids. DNA for the CDR3: TGCAGTGCAGACAGAGACACTGAAGCTTTCTTT. Its translation is CSADRDTEAFF.

The chain joins TRBV6-5 to TRBJ2-3; D uncertain. Between the trimmed V and J ends, which lost 2 bases and 5 bases, there was a span of 8 bases. Looked up from germline, CDR1 is MNHEY and CDR2 is SVGAGI. The CDR3 loop spans 13 amino acids. CDR3 in DNA: TGTGCCAGCAGTTACGGAGTTATAGATACGCAGTATTTT. Protein: CASSYGVIDTQYF.

The rearrangement uses TRBV5-8 and TRBJ2-4, with D uncertain. Germline V gene data show CDR1 as SGHTS and CDR2 as YDEGEE. The CDR3 has 16 amino acids. Trimming took 4 bases from V and 0 from J, leaving 14 bases between them. For the CDR3, the DNA is TGTGCCAGCAGCGACGACGCGGTTTTAGCCAAAAACATTCAGTACTTC. It codes for CASSDDAVLAKNIQYF.

This sequence joins TRBV4-2 and TRBJ1-2; D perhaps matches TRBD1 (6 bases). CDR1 and CDR2 from the germline V gene are LGHNA and YNFKEQ. Trimming shortened V by 1 base and J by 2 bases, and 8 bases separated the two germline ends. This CDR3 has 14 amino acids. This CDR3 is CASSQVGQNYGYTF. CDR3 nucleotide sequence: TGTGCCAGCAGCCAAGTCGGACAGAACTATGGCTACACCTTC.

This clone was seen a single time. The rearrangement uses TRBV19 and TRBJ2-3, with a tentative D call TRBD2 (5 bases). The V gene's germline CDR1 is LNHDA and CDR2 SQIVND (reference sequence). V was trimmed by 7 bases and J by 3 bases, leaving 14 bases between them. The CDR3 contains 14 residues. The CDR3 nucleotides read TGTGCCAGTACCGCGGGTTATCGGACAGATACGCAGTATTTT. Protein sequence: CASTAGYRTDTQYF.

The J gene is TRBJ2-7, the V gene TRBV6-6, with 12 bases matching TRBD2. This CDR3 is built from 15 residues. V gave up 2 bases and J gave up 4 bases; unmatched junction bases: 3. The germline V gene has CDR1 MNHNY and CDR2 SVGAGI (reference sequence). The CDR3 bases are TGTGCCAGCAGTTACGGGCTAGCGGGAGGGTACGAGCAGTACTTC. Its protein is CASSYGLAGGYEQYF.

The chain's CDR3 is CASSYRGGNQPQHF. The CDR3 nucleotides read TGTGCCAGCAGTTACAGAGGCGGCAATCAGCCCCAGCATTTT. The rearrangement uses TRBV6-6 and TRBJ1-5; no reliable D call. V shed 2 bases and J shed 2 bases, with 7 bases lying between them. The germline gives CDR1 MNHNY, CDR2 SVGAGI (reference sequence). CDR3 length: 14 amino acids.

The CDR3 sequence is CASSPHSGQGVQETQYF. CDR3 in DNA: TGTGCCAGCAGCCCGCACTCAGGACAGGGCGTACAAGAGACCCAGTACTTC. The chain recombines TRBV7-3 with TRBJ2-5; 8 bases agree with TRBD1. CDR1 and CDR2 from the germline V gene are SGHTA and FQGTGA. V was pared by 5 bases and J by 2 bases, with 13 bases of the junction left unmatched. The CDR3 totals 17 residues.

The CDR3 loop is CASSRGTGGAGQPQHF. The CDR3 DNA reads as TGCGCCAGCAGCAGGGGGACAGGGGGCGCGGGGCAGCCCCAGCATTTT. The V call is TRBV5-1, the J call TRBJ1-5; 12 nucleotides match TRBD1. Germline CDR1 and CDR2: SGHRS and YFSETQ. V was clipped by 4 bases and J by 7 bases; unmatched bases: 9. The CDR3 is 16 amino acids.

The J gene is TRBJ1-5, the V gene TRBV6-6, with 11 bases fitting TRBD1. Trimming at V came to 8 bases and at J to 6 bases, leaving 6 bases not matched to a gene. Germline V CDR1 and CDR2: MNHNY, SVGAGI (reference sequence). The CDR3 totals 14 residues. CDR3 sequence (DNA): TGTGCCAGCTGGGACAGGGGGAACGGTCAGCCCCAGCATTTT. It is translated as CASWDRGNGQPQHF.

The chain employs TRBV4-1 and TRBJ2-5; D ambiguous. Trimming stripped 0 bases from V and 4 bases from J, with 21 bases between. Germline-derived CDR1 and CDR2 are MGHRA and YSYEKL. This CDR3 is 18 amino acids long. The CDR3 loop is CASSQDLRRPPPGETQYF. For the CDR3, the DNA is TGCGCCAGCAGCCAAGATCTCCGAAGACCCCCCCCGGGAGAGACCCAGTACTTC.